This paragraph reports one T cell receptor beta chain. This record belongs to a study of blood T cell repertoires in COVID-19. Study context: From T cells, B-cell-depleted T cells, or PBMCs came the material, which was cDNA or gDNA.

In the study's own analysis: Nucleated cell number was recorded as an estimate derived from reference gene primer amplification. Clones were sequenced by immunoSEQ multiplex PCR, and TCRdb holds only the in-frame ones, with some missing. V and J calls plus clone size are reproduced from that table; the DNA served to infer D and trimming. The sample gives over 100,000 clones, 80% to 85% of which show up once; roughly 8.1% is in the top ten. Sequencing used peripheral blood. This TCR came from a woman aged 55 to 70 with active or convalescent COVID-19.

Here the CDR3 reads CASSTTGGGYEQYF. The CDR3 DNA follows: TGTGCCAGCTCAACGACAGGGGGTGGTTACGAGCAGTACTTC. This rearrangement joins TRBV18 to TRBJ2-7; TRBD1 matches 9 bases. The germline V gene encodes CDR1 KGHSH and CDR2 LQKENI. The V gene end was trimmed by 5 bases and the J gene end by 4 bases; junction bases not matched to a gene: 6. This CDR3 is 14 amino acids long.